These T cell receptor beta chains were read from a single sample in a study of cytomegalovirus exposure and HLA in healthy donors. Clones were sequenced by immunoSEQ multiplex PCR, and TCRdb holds only the in-frame ones, with some missing. The sample lists 130,000 to 150,000 clones; 78% were seen once. Sequencing was done on a sample of PBMCs. All receptors come from a woman aged 18-29 years in good health and CMV-seropositive. The CDR3 runs from the conserved cysteine through the conserved F or W. The D gene is left open where the match is weak. The size entry is marked missing in some rows and otherwise reads once, few, many or a size class.

j_gene: TRBJ2-3; d_gene: -; abundance: -; v_gene: TRBV28; CDR3nt: TGTGCCAGCAGCCAAGTGGACAGAGAGACCACAGATACGCAGTATTTT; CDR3aa: CASSQVDRETTDTQYF
j_gene: TRBJ1-1; d_gene: -; abundance: few; v_gene: TRBV18; CDR3nt: TGTGCCAGCTCCGACTGGCTGAACACTGAAGCTTTCTTT; CDR3aa: CASSDWLNTEAFF
j_gene: TRBJ2-7; d_gene: TRBD1; abundance: -; v_gene: TRBV5-6; CDR3nt: TGTGCCAGCAGCTTGCTACGGGACAGCTCCTACGAGCAGTACTTC; CDR3aa: CASSLLRDSSYEQYF
j_gene: TRBJ1-1; d_gene: TRBD1; abundance: -; v_gene: TRBV7-8; CDR3nt: TGTGCCAGCAGCTTAGCTGGGACAGCTAACACTGAAGCTTTCTTT; CDR3aa: CASSLAGTANTEAFF
j_gene: TRBJ2-5; d_gene: TRBD1; abundance: few; v_gene: TRBV19; CDR3nt: TGTGCCAGTAGTATAGGGGTTCGACAGGGGGGTTTCCAAGAGACCCAGTACTTC; CDR3aa: CASSIGVRQGGFQETQYF
j_gene: TRBJ1-3; d_gene: TRBD1; abundance: -; v_gene: TRBV6-6; CDR3nt: TGTGCCAGCAGTTACTCTTCAGGGGGCGGAAACACCATATATTTT; CDR3aa: CASSYSSGGGNTIYF
j_gene: TRBJ1-2; d_gene: -; abundance: -; v_gene: TRBV5-1; CDR3nt: TGCGCCAGCAGCTTTAACAGGGACGGCTACACCTTC; CDR3aa: CASSFNRDGYTF
j_gene: TRBJ2-3; d_gene: TRBD2; abundance: -; v_gene: TRBV5-1; CDR3nt: TGCGCCAGCAGCTTGGAGCGGGGGGGGATAGATACGCAGTATTTT; CDR3aa: CASSLERGGIDTQYF
j_gene: TRBJ2-1; d_gene: -; abundance: -; v_gene: TRBV7-2; CDR3nt: TGTGCCAGCAGCTTAGGAGGTCTGGGGCACAATGAGCAGTTCTTC; CDR3aa: CASSLGGLGHNEQFF
j_gene: TRBJ1-5; d_gene: TRBD1; abundance: few; v_gene: TRBV15; CDR3nt: TGTGCCACCAGCAGAGCTGCAGGGGGCAGGAATCAGCCCCAGCATTTT; CDR3aa: CATSRAAGGRNQPQHF
j_gene: TRBJ2-2; d_gene: TRBD2; abundance: -; v_gene: TRBV5-1; CDR3nt: TGCGCCAGCAGCCCGACTAGCGGGGGGAACACCGGGGAGCTGTTTTTT; CDR3aa: CASSPTSGGNTGELFF
j_gene: TRBJ1-2; d_gene: -; abundance: few; v_gene: TRBV4-2; CDR3nt: TGTGCCAGCAGCCAAGATCCAACGGGGGGGGCGGGCTACACCTTC; CDR3aa: CASSQDPTGGAGYTF
j_gene: TRBJ2-1; d_gene: TRBD1; abundance: -; v_gene: TRBV2; CDR3nt: TGTGCCAGCAGTCCTGACAGGGGACCCTACAATGAGCAGTTCTTC; CDR3aa: CASSPDRGPYNEQFF
j_gene: TRBJ1-5; d_gene: TRBD1; abundance: -; v_gene: TRBV19; CDR3nt: TGTGCCAGTAGTATAGGGACAGGGAGGCATCAACCCCAGCATTTT; CDR3aa: CASSIGTGRHQPQHF
j_gene: TRBJ2-3; d_gene: TRBD2; abundance: -; v_gene: TRBV7-9; CDR3nt: TGTTCCAGCAGCTTATGGGGGCTAGCGGGGGGGCCGGGCACAGATACGCAGTATTTT; CDR3aa: CSSSLWGLAGGPGTDTQYF
j_gene: TRBJ1-1; d_gene: TRBD1; abundance: -; v_gene: TRBV4-3; CDR3nt: TGCGCCAGCAGCCATTCCGGGACAGCAAACACTGAAGCTTTCTTT; CDR3aa: CASSHSGTANTEAFF
j_gene: TRBJ2-1; d_gene: TRBD2; abundance: few; v_gene: TRBV4-2; CDR3nt: TGTGCCAGCAGCCAAGAAGGGACTAGCAACTACAATGAGCAGTTCTTC; CDR3aa: CASSQEGTSNYNEQFF
j_gene: TRBJ1-5; d_gene: -; abundance: -; v_gene: TRBV5-1; CDR3nt: TGCGCCAGCAGCTTGGCAGGGAATCAGCCCCAGCATTTT; CDR3aa: CASSLAGNQPQHF
j_gene: TRBJ1-6; d_gene: -; abundance: once; v_gene: TRBV25-1; CDR3nt: TGTGCCAGCAGTGAACAGGGTTATAATTCACCCCTCCACTTT; CDR3aa: CASSEQGYNSPLHF
j_gene: TRBJ2-6; d_gene: -; abundance: few; v_gene: TRBV6-1; CDR3nt: TGTGCCAGCAGTGAATATTCAGGCTCTGGGGCCAACGTCCTGACTTTC; CDR3aa: CASSEYSGSGANVLTF
j_gene: TRBJ2-7; d_gene: -; abundance: -; v_gene: TRBV5-4; CDR3nt: TGTGCCAGCAGCCCCTTCGGGGTCGCCTACGAGCAGTACTTC; CDR3aa: CASSPFGVAYEQYF
j_gene: TRBJ2-5; d_gene: TRBD2; abundance: -; v_gene: TRBV7-2; CDR3nt: TGTGCCAGCAGCTCCCTGCGGGGGGATCAAGAGACCCAGTACTTC; CDR3aa: CASSSLRGDQETQYF
j_gene: TRBJ1-2; d_gene: -; abundance: -; v_gene: TRBV4-1; CDR3nt: TGCGCCAGCAGACGCCCCCCGGGGGAGGGCTACACCTTC; CDR3aa: CASRRPPGEGYTF
j_gene: TRBJ2-1; d_gene: TRBD2; abundance: -; v_gene: TRBV7-2; CDR3nt: TGTGCCAGCAGCTCTCGGTCCACCCGGACTAGCGGGGGTAGGAATGAGCAGTTCTTC; CDR3aa: CASSSRSTRTSGGRNEQFF
j_gene: TRBJ2-1; d_gene: -; abundance: -; v_gene: TRBV29-1; CDR3nt: TGCAGCGTTGAAGATCCGGCGTACCGGGTGTTCTTC; CDR3aa: CSVEDPAYRVFF
j_gene: TRBJ2-1; d_gene: TRBD2; abundance: -; v_gene: TRBV29-1; CDR3nt: TGCAGCGGGGGGAGGGACCAGAGGAATGAGCAGTTCTTC; CDR3aa: CSGGRDQRNEQFF
j_gene: TRBJ1-1; d_gene: TRBD1; abundance: once; v_gene: TRBV4-1; CDR3nt: TGCGCCAGCAGCCCTCGGGACAGGGGGGACACTGAAGCTTTCTTT; CDR3aa: CASSPRDRGDTEAFF
j_gene: TRBJ1-5; d_gene: TRBD1; abundance: few; v_gene: TRBV2; CDR3nt: TGTGCCAGCAGGGCATCGACAGGGCGGACCCAGCCCCAGCATTTT; CDR3aa: CASRASTGRTQPQHF
j_gene: TRBJ2-1; d_gene: -; abundance: few; v_gene: TRBV19; CDR3nt: TGTGCCAGTAATGCCGCGACAGGAAGGTACAATGAGCAGTTCTTC; CDR3aa: CASNAATGRYNEQFF
j_gene: TRBJ2-5; d_gene: -; abundance: -; v_gene: TRBV28; CDR3nt: TGTGCCAGCAGTTCACCCCCATTCAGGGGTTTAGAGACCCAGTACTTC; CDR3aa: CASSSPPFRGLETQYF
j_gene: TRBJ1-1; d_gene: -; abundance: -; v_gene: TRBV11-3; CDR3nt: TGTGCCAGCAGCTCAACTAATCTGGCTGAAGCTTTCTTT; CDR3aa: CASSSTNLAEAFF
j_gene: TRBJ1-5; d_gene: -; abundance: once; v_gene: TRBV19; CDR3nt: TGTGCCAGTAGTATTCGGAGCCTCGGGCCCCAGCATTTT; CDR3aa: CASSIRSLGPQHF
j_gene: TRBJ2-2; d_gene: -; abundance: -; v_gene: TRBV19; CDR3nt: TGTGCCAGTAGTACCAGGACGGGGACCGGGGAGCTGTTTTTT; CDR3aa: CASSTRTGTGELFF
j_gene: TRBJ2-3; d_gene: TRBD2; abundance: few; v_gene: TRBV6-4; CDR3nt: TGTGCCAGCAGCCGAGGGACTAGCGGGGGCACAGATACGCAGTATTTT; CDR3aa: CASSRGTSGGTDTQYF
j_gene: TRBJ2-3; d_gene: -; abundance: -; v_gene: TRBV6-1; CDR3nt: TGTGCCAGCAAGGCTAGTGGCACAGATACGCAGTATTTT; CDR3aa: CASKASGTDTQYF